The 25 T cell receptor beta chains presented below share a single source sample, sequenced in a study of blood T cell repertoires in COVID-19. The data were produced by immunoSEQ multiplex PCR, yet TCRdb's version contains in-frame clones alone and is incomplete. The repertoire includes more than 200,000 clones, just under 90% of them detected once, and around 4.2% sits in the top ten. The sequenced sample consisted of PBMCs or T cells enriched from blood (not recorded which). Receptor source: a woman in her 30s with acute COVID-19.

CDR3 loop: CASSPTSGEQYF. The CDR3 DNA reads TGTGCCAGCAGCCCGACTAGCGGCGAGCAGTACTTC. V usage is TRBV5-4 and J usage is TRBJ2-7; 9 nucleotides align to TRBD2. V trimming: 4 bases; J trimming: 6 bases; junction bases outside the gene matches: 2. There are 12 residues in the CDR3. Germline assignment: CDR1 SGHNT and CDR2 YYREEE (reference sequence). Drawing the rest from reference TRBV5-4 and TRBJ2-7, the complete variable domain is ETGVTQSPTHLIKTRGQQVTLRCSSQSGHNTVSWYQQALGQGPQFIFQYYREEENGRGNFPPRFSGLQFPNYSSELNVNALELDDSALYLCASSPTSGEQYFGPGTRLTVT.

The rearrangement joins TRBV5-5 to TRBJ2-7, with D hard to call. The CDR3 contains 14 residues. CDR1 and CDR2 (germline): SGHKS, YYEKEE (reference sequence). V shed 0 bases and J shed 1 base, with 8 bases lying between them. The CDR3 DNA reads TGTGCCAGCAGCTTGGTGTCCGGGTCCTACGAGCAGTACTTC. Translation: CASSLVSGSYEQYF.

The V and J genes are TRBV7-3 and TRBJ2-2, with a tentative D call TRBD2 (5 bases). The germline V and J ends were trimmed by 1 base and 0 bases, with 15 bases remaining between them. Germline CDR1 reads SGHTA; CDR2 reads FQGTGA. CDR3 size: 18 residues. The CDR3: CASSLRGQALANTGELFF. CDR3 DNA sequence: TGTGCCAGCAGCTTAAGAGGGCAGGCACTGGCGAACACCGGGGAGCTGTTTTTT.

CDR3 residues: CASINARGGEAFF. CDR3 DNA sequence: TGCGCCAGCATTAACGCCAGGGGCGGTGAAGCTTTCTTT. This chain joins TRBV5-1 and TRBJ1-1; D possibly corresponds to TRBD1 (6 bases). CDR1 SGHRS and CDR2 YFSETQ come from the germline V gene. V lost 6 bases and J lost 7, with 16 bases in between. This CDR3 has 13 amino acids.

The chain combines TRBV18 with TRBJ2-7; TRBD1 is a possible D gene (6 bases). The CDR3 covers 13 residues. Trimming stripped 6 bases from V and 0 bases from J, with 9 bases between. Germline V gene sequence: CDR1 KGHSH, CDR2 LQKENI. The CDR3 bases are TGTGCCAGCTCCACAGGGCCCTCCTACGAGCAGTACTTC. The encoded protein is CASSTGPSYEQYF.

In its sample, this clone was seen once. The V and J genes are TRBV30 and TRBJ1-2, with D perhaps matching TRBD1 (5 bases). V lost 0 bases, J lost 4 bases, and 12 bases lay in between. CDR1 is GTSNPN and CDR2 is SVGIG in the germline V gene (reference sequence). This CDR3 contains 14 residues. In DNA form, the CDR3 reads TGTGCCTGGAGTGTTGACAGTCGGAGCTATGGCTACACCTTC. Translated, it gives CAWSVDSRSYGYTF.

This rearrangement joins TRBV7-9 to TRBJ1-3, with 9 bases aligning to TRBD1. Germline assignment: CDR1 SEHNR and CDR2 FQNEAQ (reference sequence). V gave up 7 bases and J gave up 0 bases; unmatched junction bases: 10. The CDR3 loop spans 17 amino acids. CDR3 loop: CASIPGTGTISGNTIYF. The CDR3 DNA sequence: TGTGCCAGCATTCCCGGGACAGGGACAATCTCTGGAAACACCATATATTTT.

This rearrangement joins TRBV5-1 to TRBJ1-1; 8 nucleotides align to TRBD1. The CDR3 loop spans 15 amino acids. Per the germline V gene, CDR1 is SGHRS and CDR2 is YFSETQ. Germline trimming cut 7 bases from V and 5 bases from J; bases unmatched to any gene: 13. For the CDR3, the DNA is TGCGCCAGCCGTGAAGTTCCAGGGGGCGGGACTGAAGCTTTCTTT. Translated: CASREVPGGGTEAFF. Full variable domain (missing parts from reference TRBV5-1 and TRBJ1-1): KAGVTQTPRYLIKTRGQQVTLSCSPISGHRSVSWYQQTPGQGLQFLFEYFSETQRNKGNFPGRFSGRQFSNSRSEMNVSTLELGDSALYLCASREVPGGGTEAFFGQGTRLTVV.

This chain links TRBV5-6 with TRBJ1-4; 7 bases line up with TRBD1. The V gene's germline CDR1 is SGHDT and CDR2 YYEEEE. The CDR3 length is 14 residues. With V trimmed by 1 base and J by 6 bases, 3 bases remained unmatched. The CDR3 is CASSLKGADEKLFF. The CDR3 region has the DNA TGTGCCAGCAGCTTGAAGGGGGCCGATGAAAAACTGTTTTTT.

The chain has TRBV9 and TRBJ2-7; 7 bases agree with TRBD2. Looked up from germline, CDR1 is SGDLS and CDR2 is YYNGEE. The junction had 7 bases not matched to a gene; V was cut back by 2 bases and J by 5 bases. The CDR3 is 14 residues long. CDR3 nucleotide sequence: TGTGCCAGCAGCGTGTCGGGGGGTTGGAACGAGCAGTACTTC. As protein: CASSVSGGWNEQYF.

This clone is a singleton in its sample. V is TRBV29-1 and J is TRBJ1-2; no clear D. V shed 2 bases and J shed 2 bases, with 6 bases lying between them. From germline, CDR1 is SQVTM and CDR2 ANQGSEA. The CDR3 covers 12 residues. The CDR3 bases are TGCAGCGTTGAACTACAGAACTATGGCTACACCTTC. Its protein is CSVELQNYGYTF.

The gene calls are TRBV13 and TRBJ2-7; D is uncertain. Germline V gene sequence: CDR1 PRHDT, CDR2 FYEKMQ (reference sequence). V shed 4 bases and J shed 0 bases, with 10 bases lying between them. The CDR3 has 14 residues. The CDR3 sequence: CASSSGSSSYEQYF. The CDR3 nucleotides read TGTGCCAGCAGCTCGGGTTCAAGCTCCTACGAGCAGTACTTC.

This sequence joins TRBV19 and TRBJ1-3, with a weak D call TRBD1 (6 bases). V shed 5 bases and J shed 4 bases, with 12 bases lying between them. This CDR3 has 14 residues. CDR1 LNHDA and CDR2 SQIVND come from the germline V gene (reference sequence). The CDR3 loop reads CASSVDRSGNTIYF. Here the CDR3 DNA reads TGTGCCAGTAGTGTCGACAGGTCGGGAAACACCATATATTTT.

The chain has TRBV28 and TRBJ2-1; tentative D call: TRBD2 (6 bases). The CDR3 length is 15 residues. Trimming shortened V by 4 bases and J by 0 bases, and 10 bases separated the two germline ends. From germline, CDR1 is MDHEN and CDR2 SYDVKM. CDR3 nucleotide sequence: TGTGCCAGCAGTTCCGGAGGGATCTCCTACAATGAGCAGTTCTTC. This codes for CASSSGGISYNEQFF. The full variable domain, in which reference TRBV28 and TRBJ2-1 provide the parts outside the CDR3, is DVKVTQSSRYLVKRTGEKVFLECVQDMDHENMFWYRQDPGLGLRLIYFSYDVKMKEKGDIPEGYSVSREKKERFSLILESASTNQTSMYLCASSSGGISYNEQFFGPGTRLTVL.

The rearrangement links TRBV19 to TRBJ1-5; tentative D call: TRBD1 (5 bases). The V end was cut by 7 bases, the J end by 0 bases, with 13 bases between. The CDR3 sequence is 15 residues long. Per the germline V gene, CDR1 is LNHDA and CDR2 is SQIVND (reference sequence). CDR3 sequence reads: CASTTGIHSNQPQHF. CDR3 coding DNA: TGTGCCAGTACAACAGGTATCCATAGCAATCAGCCCCAGCATTTT.

V and J are TRBV30 and TRBJ1-1, with D uncertain. Germline V gene lookup returns CDR1 GTSNPN and CDR2 SVGIG (reference sequence). The CDR3 is 11 residues long. The ends were cut back, 3 bases at V and 5 bases at J, with 7 bases in the middle. The DNA for the CDR3 is TGTGCCTGGAGAGTAGTGACTGAAGCTTTCTTT. It translates to CAWRVVTEAFF.

The rearrangement uses TRBV5-5 and TRBJ2-1, with 7 bases matching TRBD1. V lost 1 base and J lost 1; bases outside the gene matches: 5. Per the germline V gene, CDR1 is SGHKS and CDR2 is YYEKEE (reference sequence). This CDR3 is 16 amino acids long. The CDR3 protein is CASSLTRDSSYNEQFF. The DNA for the CDR3 is TGTGCCAGCAGCTTGACCCGGGACAGTTCCTACAATGAGCAGTTCTTC.

This clone showed up just once. The DNA is omitted, as the CDR3 cannot be located on it reliably, and the CDR3 follows TCRdb's listing. The chain is built from TRBV28 and TRBJ1-2. The CDR3 is 12 amino acids in total, end residues counted. Germline V gene lookup returns CDR1 MDHEN and CDR2 SYDVKM. The CDR3: CASSSSNYGYTF.

The CDR3 DNA follows: TGTGCCAGCAGCTGGGGACAGAGAACAACTAATGAAAAACTGTTTTTT. It yields the protein CASSWGQRTTNEKLFF. The J gene is TRBJ1-4, the V gene TRBV5-5, with 7 bases fitting TRBD1. Germline V gene lookup returns CDR1 SGHKS and CDR2 YYEKEE (reference sequence). The CDR3 covers 16 residues. V lost 3 bases, J lost 0 bases, and 5 bases stayed unmatched.

The chain joins TRBV7-2 to TRBJ2-2; the match to TRBD2 covers 7 bases. The V and J ends lost 5 bases and 3 bases, in that order; junction bases with no gene match: 9. The CDR3 runs to 16 residues. Germline V gene lookup returns CDR1 SGHTA and CDR2 FQGNSA. Here the CDR3 reads CASSPRGKRDTGELFF. CDR3 DNA sequence: TGTGCCAGCAGCCCGCGGGGGAAGAGGGACACCGGGGAGCTGTTTTTT.

The V and J genes are TRBV19 and TRBJ2-1; TRBD1 is a possible D gene (6 bases). V lost 6 bases and J 7 bases, leaving 22 bases between the germline ends. Germline CDR1 is LNHDA and CDR2 is SQIVND (reference sequence). CDR3 length: 16 amino acids. CDR3 nucleotides: TGTGCCAGTAGAAACTTACGTGGGTACAGGGATAATGAGCAGTTCTTC. It yields the protein CASRNLRGYRDNEQFF.

The chain combines TRBV30 with TRBJ2-2; unclear D gene. Germline-derived CDR1 and CDR2 are GTSNPN and SVGIG (reference sequence). This CDR3 spans 11 amino acids. CDR3 in DNA: TGTGGTTCCCGGAACACCGGGGAGCTGTTTTTT. Its protein product is CGSRNTGELFF.

V and J are TRBV5-4 and TRBJ2-1, with a weak D call TRBD2 (5 bases). V lost 3 bases, J lost 8 bases, and 6 bases lay in between. In germline, CDR1 is SGHNT, CDR2 YYREEE (reference sequence). This CDR3 comprises 11 residues. The CDR3 is CASSSGYEQFF. CDR3 bases: TGTGCCAGCAGCTCGGGATATGAGCAGTTCTTC. The variable domain in full, completed from reference TRBV5-4 and TRBJ2-1, reads ETGVTQSPTHLIKTRGQQVTLRCSSQSGHNTVSWYQQALGQGPQFIFQYYREEENGRGNFPPRFSGLQFPNYSSELNVNALELDDSALYLCASSSGYEQFFGPGTRLTVL.

The chain links TRBV9 to TRBJ2-5, with a weak D call TRBD2 (6 bases). This CDR3 is 13 amino acids long. Trimming stripped 4 bases from V and 5 bases from J, with 12 bases between. Germline CDR1 SGDLS, CDR2 YYNGEE. CDR3 in amino acids: CASSPGLEETQYF. CDR3 DNA: TGTGCCAGCAGCCCGGGACTCGAGGAGACCCAGTACTTC.

The V gene is TRBV2, the J gene TRBJ2-5; a possible D gene is TRBD2 (5 bases). There are 13 residues in the CDR3. V shed 7 bases and J shed 4 bases, with 13 bases lying between them. Germline V gene sequence: CDR1 SNHLY, CDR2 FYNNEI. The CDR3: CASIPAAGETQYF. In nucleotides, the CDR3 is TGTGCCAGCATACCAGCGGCTGGAGAGACCCAGTACTTC. The variable domain in full, completed from reference TRBV2 and TRBJ2-5, reads EPEVTQTPSHQVTQMGQEVILRCVPISNHLYFYWYRQILGQKVEFLVSFYNNEISEKSEIFDDQFSVERPDGSNFTLKIRSTKLEDSAMYFCASIPAAGETQYFGPGTRLLVL.